Sequencing of this T cell receptor (beta chain) was carried out in a study of cytomegalovirus exposure and HLA in healthy donors. PCR primers comprised 60 Vbeta and 13 Jbeta primers. Data came from immunoSEQ multiplex PCR; TCRdb stores just in-frame clones and leaves some out. The sample shows 100,000 to 150,000 clones, and roughly 0.94% sits with its ten largest clones. The junction had 0 bases not matched to a gene; V was cut back by 1 base and J by 0 bases. The CDR3 is 16 residues long. From germline, CDR1 is MNHNS and CDR2 SASEGT. The chain couples TRBV6-1 to TRBJ2-3; 11 bases align to TRBD2. The TCR was taken from a man aged 18 to 29 in good health and CMV-seronegative. Sequenced input: PBMCs. The CDR3 spells CASSEVAGGSTDTQYF. DNA of the CDR3: TGTGCCAGCAGTGAAGTAGCGGGAGGGAGCACAGATACGCAGTATTTT.